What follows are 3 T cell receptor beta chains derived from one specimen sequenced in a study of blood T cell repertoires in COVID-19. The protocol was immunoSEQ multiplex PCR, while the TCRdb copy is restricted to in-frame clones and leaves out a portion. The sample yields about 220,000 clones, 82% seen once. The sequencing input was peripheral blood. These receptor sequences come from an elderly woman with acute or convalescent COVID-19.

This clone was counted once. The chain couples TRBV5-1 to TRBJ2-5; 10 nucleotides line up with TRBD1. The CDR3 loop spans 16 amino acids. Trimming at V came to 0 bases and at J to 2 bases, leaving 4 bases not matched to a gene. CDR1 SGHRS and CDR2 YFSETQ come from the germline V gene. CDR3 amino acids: CASSLEGQGSQETQYF. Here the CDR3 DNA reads TGCGCCAGCAGCTTGGAGGGACAGGGGTCTCAAGAGACCCAGTACTTC.

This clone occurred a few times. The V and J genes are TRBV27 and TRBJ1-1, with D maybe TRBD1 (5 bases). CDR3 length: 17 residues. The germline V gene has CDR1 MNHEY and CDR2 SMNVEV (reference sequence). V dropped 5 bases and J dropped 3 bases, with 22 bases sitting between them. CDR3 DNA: TGTGCCAGCAGTACCCGGGACTGGTCCCGTCCCGACACTGAAGCTTTCTTT. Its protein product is CASSTRDWSRPDTEAFF.

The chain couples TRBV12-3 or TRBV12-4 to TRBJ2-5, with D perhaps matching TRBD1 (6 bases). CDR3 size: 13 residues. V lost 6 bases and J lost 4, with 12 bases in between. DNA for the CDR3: TGTGCCAGCAGCGCCCGAGGGGGAGAGACCCAGTACTTC. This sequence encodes CASSARGGETQYF.